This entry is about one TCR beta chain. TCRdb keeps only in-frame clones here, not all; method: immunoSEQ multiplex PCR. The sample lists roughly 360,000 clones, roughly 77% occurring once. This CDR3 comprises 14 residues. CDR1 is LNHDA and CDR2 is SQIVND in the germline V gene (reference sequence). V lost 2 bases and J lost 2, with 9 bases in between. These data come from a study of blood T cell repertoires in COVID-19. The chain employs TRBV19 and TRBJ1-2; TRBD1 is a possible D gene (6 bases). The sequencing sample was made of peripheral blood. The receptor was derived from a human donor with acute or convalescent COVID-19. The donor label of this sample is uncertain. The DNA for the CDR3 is TGTGCCAGTAGTATACGGGACAAAAACTATGGCTACACCTTC. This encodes CASSIRDKNYGYTF.